This T cell receptor (beta chain) originates from a study of metastatic and nonmetastatic thyroid tumors. Study information: Samples came from malignant and benign thyroid patients, and repertoires were compared across blood and tumor or nodule tissue.

The ends lost 6 bases at V and 5 bases at J; junction bases unmatched: 6. This CDR3 has 14 residues. Study-wide results and limits: Across blood and tumor, TCR beta diversity in malignant thyroid tumors was reportedly significantly higher than in benign nodules.

This clone was seen repeatedly, ten times or more. Its specificity is unknown. In the authors' methods: The distant-metastasis classifier for papillary thyroid cancer was built from CDR3 differences across clinicopathological groups. TCRdb re-analyzed the PCR reads through MiXCR. The V and J calls were determined by TCRdb, not by the authors. The data hold 45,000 or so clones, with roughly 4% observed a single time. All patients were treatment-naive before thyroid surgery. The chain employs TRBV12-3 or TRBV12-4 and TRBJ1-4, with TRBD1 matching over 7 bases. Source material: blood. The source is a female donor with papillary thyroid cancer or a benign thyroid nodule (not recorded which). Some clones in this sample may be carry-over from other donors' samples. The CDR3 spells CASRRTGQNEKLFF. DNA for the CDR3: TGTGCCAGCAGACGGACAGGTCAAAATGAAAAACTGTTTTTT.